The clone carrying this T cell receptor beta chain was detected many times. The sample belongs to a study of T-cell reconstitution after alpha-beta-depleted transplantation in children. Unique molecular identifiers were incorporated into the prepared TCRbeta library. TCRdb analysed the PCR reads with MiXCR anew, one entry per CDR3 protein. The sample shows under 140,000 distinct CDR3 sequences, approximately 10% of them seen only once. J gave up 0 bases and V 8 bases, and 4 bases lay outside the gene matches. The CDR3 loop spans 13 amino acids. Looked up from germline, CDR1 is SGHTA and CDR2 is FQGNSA.

The chain uses TRBV7-2 and TRBJ2-7; TRBD2 matches at 7 bases. Material: PBMCs from the stem cell graft donor, obtained from the stem cell graft. The clonotype originates from a human donor who donated a stem cell graft to a child with acute lymphoblastic leukemia. The CDR3 region is CASSRTSSYEQYF. In DNA form, the CDR3 reads TGTGCCAGCTCCAGGACTAGCTCCTACGAGCAGTACTTC.